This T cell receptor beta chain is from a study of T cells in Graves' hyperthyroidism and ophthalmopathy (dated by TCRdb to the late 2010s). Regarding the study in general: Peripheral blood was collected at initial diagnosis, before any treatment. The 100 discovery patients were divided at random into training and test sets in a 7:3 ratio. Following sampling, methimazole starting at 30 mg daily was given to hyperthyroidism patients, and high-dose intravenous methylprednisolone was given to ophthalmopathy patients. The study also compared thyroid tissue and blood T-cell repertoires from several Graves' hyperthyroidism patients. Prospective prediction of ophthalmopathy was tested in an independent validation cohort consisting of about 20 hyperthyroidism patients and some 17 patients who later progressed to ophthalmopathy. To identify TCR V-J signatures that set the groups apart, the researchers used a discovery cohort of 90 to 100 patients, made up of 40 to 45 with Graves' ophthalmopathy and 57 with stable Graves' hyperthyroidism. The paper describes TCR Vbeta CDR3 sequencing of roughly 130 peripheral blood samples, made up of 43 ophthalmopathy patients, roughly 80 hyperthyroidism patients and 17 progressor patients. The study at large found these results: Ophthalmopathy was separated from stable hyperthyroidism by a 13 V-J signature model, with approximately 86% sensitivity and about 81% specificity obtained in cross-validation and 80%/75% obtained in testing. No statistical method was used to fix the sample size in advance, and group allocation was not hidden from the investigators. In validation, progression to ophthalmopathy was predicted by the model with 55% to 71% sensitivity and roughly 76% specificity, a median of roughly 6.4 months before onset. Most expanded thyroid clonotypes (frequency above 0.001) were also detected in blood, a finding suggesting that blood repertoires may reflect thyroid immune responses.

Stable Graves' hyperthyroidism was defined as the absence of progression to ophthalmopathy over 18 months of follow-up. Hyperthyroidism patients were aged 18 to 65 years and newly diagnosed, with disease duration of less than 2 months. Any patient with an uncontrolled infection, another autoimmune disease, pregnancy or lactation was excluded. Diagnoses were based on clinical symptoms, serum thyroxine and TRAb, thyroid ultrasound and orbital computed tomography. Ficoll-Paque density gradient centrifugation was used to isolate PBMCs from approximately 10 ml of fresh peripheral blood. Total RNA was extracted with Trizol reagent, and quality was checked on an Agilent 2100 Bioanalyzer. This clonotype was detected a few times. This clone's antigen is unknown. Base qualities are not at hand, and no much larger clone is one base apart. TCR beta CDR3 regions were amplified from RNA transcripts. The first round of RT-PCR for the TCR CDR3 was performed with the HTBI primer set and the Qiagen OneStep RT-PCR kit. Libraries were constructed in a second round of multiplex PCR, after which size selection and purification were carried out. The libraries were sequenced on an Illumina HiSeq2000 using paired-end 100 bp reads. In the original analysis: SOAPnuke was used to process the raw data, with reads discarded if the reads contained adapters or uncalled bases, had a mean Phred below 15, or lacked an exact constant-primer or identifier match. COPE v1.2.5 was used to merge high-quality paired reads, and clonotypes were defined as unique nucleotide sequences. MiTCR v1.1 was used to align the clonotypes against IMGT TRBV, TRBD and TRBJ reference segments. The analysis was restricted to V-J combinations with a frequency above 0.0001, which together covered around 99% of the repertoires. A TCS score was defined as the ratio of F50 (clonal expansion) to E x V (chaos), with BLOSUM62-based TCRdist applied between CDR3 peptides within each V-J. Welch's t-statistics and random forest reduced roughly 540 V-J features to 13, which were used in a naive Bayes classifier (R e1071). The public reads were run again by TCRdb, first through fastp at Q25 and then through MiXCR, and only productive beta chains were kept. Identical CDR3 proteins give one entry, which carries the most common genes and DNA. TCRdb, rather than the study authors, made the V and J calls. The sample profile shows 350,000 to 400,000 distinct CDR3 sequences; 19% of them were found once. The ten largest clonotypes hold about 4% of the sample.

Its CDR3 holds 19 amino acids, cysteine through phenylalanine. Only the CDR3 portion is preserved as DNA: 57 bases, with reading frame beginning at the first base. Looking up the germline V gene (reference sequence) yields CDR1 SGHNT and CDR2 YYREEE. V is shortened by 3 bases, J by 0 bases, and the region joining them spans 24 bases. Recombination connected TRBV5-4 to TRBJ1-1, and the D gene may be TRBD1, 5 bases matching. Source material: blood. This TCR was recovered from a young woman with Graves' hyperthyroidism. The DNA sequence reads TGTGCCAGCAGCTCCCGAGGGGCAGGGTCCGAAATGATGAACACTGAAGCTTTCTTT. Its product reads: CASSSRGAGSEMMNTEAFF.